Given below is one T cell receptor (beta chain) in context. The antigen remains undetermined. Trimming at V came to 6 bases and at J to 6 bases, leaving 11 bases not matched to a gene. From germline, CDR1 is MNHEY and CDR2 SMNVEV (reference sequence). The CDR3 totals 18 residues. This sample is drawn from a study of identifying expanded T cells in peripheral blood. Findings and limits, study-wide: Clone count variance between approximately two-week samples rose with total template count.

Profiling relied on immunoSEQ multiplex PCR, and the TCRdb table lists in-frame clones only, not all of them. Among about 110,000 clones listed, about nine tenths were seen once. Sequencing input: blood. The chain joins TRBV27 to TRBJ2-2; 15 bases are shared with TRBD2. This receptor was obtained from a person between 18 and 75 years old in good health. The CDR3 loop reads CASSPLGTSGRFAGELFF. The CDR3 coding sequence is TGTGCCAGCAGCCCCCTCGGGACTAGCGGGAGGTTTGCCGGGGAGCTGTTTTTT.